This T cell receptor (beta chain) was sequenced in a study of blood T cell repertoires in COVID-19. At the level of the study: Acute-phase and convalescent COVID-19 samples originated in the United States, Italy and Spain. The analysed material was cDNA or gDNA that came from T cells, B-cell-depleted T cells, or PBMCs.

How the authors handled the data: Using reference gene primer amplification, nucleated cell counts were estimated. Using immunoSEQ multiplex PCR, the repertoire was profiled, and TCRdb retains in-frame clones only, with some absent. The D gene and trimming were derived from the DNA, and the V and J assignments and clone size from that table. The profile shows some 100,000 clones, roughly 79% of them singletons. The V gene's germline CDR1 is MGHRA and CDR2 YSYEKL. CDR3 length equals 16 residues. Trimming pared 5 bases from V and 3 bases from J, leaving 20 bases between. This receptor was obtained from a human donor in a cohort sampled during active COVID-19. The V gene is TRBV4-1, the J gene TRBJ2-7, with D unclear. The material sequenced was peripheral blood. The CDR3 loop reads CASSYRQGPPNYEQYF. The DNA for the CDR3 is TGCGCCAGCAGCTACAGACAAGGCCCTCCTAACTACGAGCAGTACTTC.